A selection of T cell receptor beta chains follows, all from one sample in a study of T-cell memory formation after mild COVID-19. A single record per CDR3 protein comes from TCRdb applying MiXCR to the 5' RACE reads. Here the sample spans hundreds of thousands of distinct CDR3 sequences, more than 15% being singletons. Sample: PBMCs or a T cell subset sorted from them (not recorded which). The source of these receptors is a young man who had mild COVID-19 (a few samples of this study predate the infection). Cell type and time point are not known. Both conserved end residues are part of each CDR3. Each record gives: V gene, J gene, clone size, CDR3 length, D gene, CDR3 protein, CDR3 DNA. D genes are given only for firm matches. Clone size is not always given. Where it is, it says once, few, many or a class for expanded clones.

TRBV6-2/TRBV6-3,TRBJ2-7,.,14,TRBD1,CASSSGTGLSEQYF,TGTGCCAGCAGTTCCGGGACAGGGCTGTCCGAGCAGTACTTC
TRBV6-5,TRBJ1-5,once,14,TRBD1,CASSKQGRDQPQHF,TGTGCCAGCAGCAAACAGGGGAGAGATCAGCCCCAGCATTTT
TRBV4-2,TRBJ2-3,few,17,TRBD2,CASSLPRTGGPSDTQYF,TGTGCCAGCAGCCTCCCTCGGACGGGGGGGCCGTCAGATACGCAGTATTTT
TRBV7-2,TRBJ2-3,.,16,TRBD2,CASSLASGGAIDTQYF,TGTGCCAGCAGCTTGGCTAGCGGGGGGGCAATAGATACGCAGTATTTT
TRBV2,TRBJ2-2,.,12,.,CASSESTGELFF,TGTGCCAGCAGTGAATCGACCGGGGAGCTGTTTTTT
TRBV5-1,TRBJ2-3,few,16,.,CASSSGSAVDTDTQYF,TGCGCCAGCAGTTCAGGGTCGGCGGTGGACACAGATACGCAGTATTTT
TRBV28,TRBJ1-6,many,13,.,CASMGYEGSPLHF,TGTGCCAGCATGGGATACGAGGGCTCACCCCTCCACTTT
TRBV7-2,TRBJ1-3,.,15,.,CASSLAAISGNTIYF,TGTGCCAGCAGCTTAGCGGCAATCTCTGGAAACACCATATATTTT
TRBV2,TRBJ2-1,.,14,.,CASSEFDFYNEQFF,TGTGCCAGCAGTGAATTCGACTTTTACAATGAGCAGTTCTTC
TRBV10-3,TRBJ1-2,.,13,TRBD1,CAIRPGQGNGYTF,TGTGCCATCAGACCGGGACAGGGGAATGGCTACACCTTC
TRBV12-5,TRBJ1-4,few,15,.,CASGGRGSTNEKLFF,TGTGCTAGTGGTGGAAGGGGCTCAACTAATGAAAAACTGTTTTTT
TRBV7-9,TRBJ1-4,.,15,TRBD1,CASSQGTGVNEKLFF,TGTGCCAGCAGCCAAGGGACAGGGGTTAATGAAAAACTGTTTTTT
TRBV9,TRBJ1-6,.,16,.,CASSPEAGSGGSPLHF,TGTGCCAGCAGCCCAGAAGCTGGGTCCGGCGGTTCACCCCTCCACTTT